The T cell receptor (beta chain) described here comes from a study of shared clonotypes between healthy human individuals (dated by TCRdb to the early 2020s). Describing the broader study: The cohort comprised two women and a few men aged 18 to 49 years. Blood TCR repertoires of about five healthy adults were deeply sequenced to estimate repertoire size and the extent of clonotype sharing between individuals. For each donor, CD4 naive and CD4 memory were each given three plates, CD8 naive was given two plates, and CD8 memory was given one plate. Each donor's leukapheresis produced roughly between about 0.85 and 10 billion PBMCs. To increase sequencing depth and limit assay-specific biases, different laboratories used diverse techniques to prepare libraries and sequence TCR repertoires. Study-level results and caveats: The genetic and exposure-history diversity represented was limited by the small number of donors. Rarefaction of sorted-subset datasets indicated incomplete sequencing despite the large sequencing depth. When several donors were compared, the shared fraction of clonotypes was about 5% for naive CD4, approximately 3.5% for naive CD8, roughly 2.5% for memory CD4, and less than 0.45% for memory CD8. Sampling was restricted to blood, and TCR repertoires in tissues likely differ from the TCR repertoires found in blood. Naive subsets generally had larger estimated clonotype richness than memory subsets did. Pairwise subsampling led to the expectation that sequencing depth would affect the degree of clonotype sharing among donors. Clonotypes shared by all four sorted-subset donors showed higher generation probabilities than non-shared clonotypes.

Using the deep immunoSEQ assay, multiplex PCR amplified TCR CDR3 regions from genomic DNA. For each cell subset, the extracted genomic DNA was distributed evenly across all wells of several immunoSEQ 96-well plates, and each plate served as one replicate. For sorted subsets, around 200 ng genomic DNA, equal to 30,000 to 35,000 T cell genomes, was loaded into each replicate PCR. Purified libraries were measured with a Qubit 3.0 fluorometer, size-checked on a Bioanalyzer 2100, and measured again with the KAPA Library Quantification kit. Every immunoSEQ 96-well plate was sequenced on a separate single-read 150-cycle Illumina NextSeq 550 flow cell. From the authors' description of their analysis: Because the immunoSEQ output held only junctional sequences and lacked quality scores, the filtering could not match the filtering applied to full-length reads. To assign V/J genes and CDR3, sequences were annotated against IMGT germline references using PyIR, a Python wrapper for IgBLAST v1.9. Any read was removed if the V/J assignment was weak (E-value above 1e-6), the CDR3 was missing, or the read contained stop codons, out-of-frame junctions, or ambiguous translated residues. V3J clonotypes were defined as sequences sharing an identical inferred V gene, J gene, and CDR3 amino acid sequence. Percentage overlap between repertoires was computed as shared unique clonotypes divided by the size of the smaller repertoire. Three approaches were used to assess repertoire richness: RTK rarefaction, the Chao1 estimator, and Recon v2.1 estimates of unobserved clonotypes. Generation probabilities for all TCRbeta clonotypes obtained by the gDNA method from four donors were computed using OLGA. TCRdb took this table from immuneACCESS and kept in-frame rearrangements with V and J called. Such tables lack part of the clones; where checked against another copy, unresolved V genes explain under half of the gap, and the rest is unexplained. V, J and clone size were drawn from that table, and D and trimming were deduced from the DNA. This sample comprises 1,500,000 or so clones, roughly 95% of them detected only once. Clones ranked in the top ten supply roughly 1.2% of the sample.

Trimming takes 3 bases from V and 3 bases from J, and the germline ends sit 20 bases apart. From the germline V gene, CDR1 is SGHTA and CDR2 is FQGNSA. The CDR3 runs 17 amino acids, cysteine and phenylalanine included. Left in the record is the CDR3 DNA by itself, 51 bases read in frame from the first base. Donors were healthy HIV-negative adults with no recently reported acute infections or vaccinations. All donors were Caucasian adults living in Nashville, Tennessee, USA. CD4+ T cells were enriched through magnetic negative selection, after which naive cells were positively selected on CD45RA and the remaining negative fraction served as the memory subset. Blood was collected by leukapheresis, and PBMCs were isolated by Ficoll-Histopaque density gradient centrifugation and then cryopreserved in liquid nitrogen vapor phase. Analytical flow cytometry was used to check the purity and quantity of each magnetically sorted T cell population. Genomic DNA was isolated from each sorted fraction and quantified by UV absorbance on a Nanodrop 2000c.

Note on this clone: Its antigen specificity is not known. No base qualities exist here, and no much larger clone lies one base off it.

The TCR comes from a man between 25 and 39 years old in good health. Sequences were obtained from naive CD4+ T cells sorted from blood. The meaning of the sample's cell subset or site label: CD45RA+ positively selected. Recombination joined TRBV7-2 with TRBJ1-2; TRBD1 might be the D gene, on 5 matching bases. The DNA reads TGTGCCAGCAGCTTGTACCAATGGGACCCAAGGGACTATGGCTACACCTTC. Translation gives CASSLYQWDPRDYGYTF.